The source of this T cell receptor (beta chain) is a study of blood T cell repertoires in COVID-19. Overall study: COVID-19 samples, acute and convalescent, were from the United States, Italy and Spain.

Some clones are missing from TCRdb's copy, which holds only in-frame ones; the method was immunoSEQ multiplex PCR. The sample carries 80,000 or so clones, about 80% recorded once. V was clipped by 6 bases and J by 3 bases; unmatched bases: 12. This CDR3 comprises 19 residues. Germline loops: CDR1 MNHNY, CDR2 SVGAGI (reference sequence). The sequence was collected from a woman between 65 and 79 years old with acute or convalescent COVID-19. The chain uses TRBV6-6 and TRBJ2-4; 15 positions match TRBD2. The sample consisted of peripheral blood. The CDR3, as DNA: TGTGCCAGCAGCTCCCCTCGTTGGACTAGCGGGGGGGTCAAAAACATTCAGTACTTC. This translates into CASSSPRWTSGGVKNIQYF.